Listed below are T cell receptor beta chains from one sample, sequenced in a study of blood T cell repertoires in COVID-19. Sequencing used immunoSEQ multiplex PCR; TCRdb keeps in-frame clones, though not all of them. The data contain roughly 380,000 clones, over 75% of them singletons. Sequenced input: peripheral blood. The receptors were gathered from a woman aged 40-49 years with COVID-19, enrolled during active disease. Both conserved end residues are part of each CDR3. Each record gives: D gene, J gene, V gene, clone size, CDR3 DNA, CDR3 protein. The D gene is left open where the match is weak. Only part of the rows carry a size: once, few, many, or a class if the clone is expanded.

D gene: -; J gene: TRBJ1-1; V gene: TRBV30; clone size: -; CDR3 DNA: TGTGCCTGGACAGGGGATAGGGACACTGAAGCTTTCTTT; CDR3 protein: CAWTGDRDTEAFF
D gene: TRBD1; J gene: TRBJ1-2; V gene: TRBV5-1; clone size: -; CDR3 DNA: TGCGCCAGCAGCTCCAGGACAGGATCGTATGGCTACACCTTC; CDR3 protein: CASSSRTGSYGYTF
D gene: TRBD1; J gene: TRBJ1-6; V gene: TRBV4-1; clone size: -; CDR3 DNA: TGCGCCAGCAGCCAAGCGGGACAGGGGAGCTCACCCCTCCACTTT; CDR3 protein: CASSQAGQGSSPLHF
D gene: TRBD1; J gene: TRBJ1-3; V gene: TRBV14; clone size: once; CDR3 DNA: TGTGCCAGCAGCCCGCTTGGGGACAGGTCTACTGGAAACACCATATATTTT; CDR3 protein: CASSPLGDRSTGNTIYF
D gene: TRBD1; J gene: TRBJ2-7; V gene: TRBV4-3; clone size: -; CDR3 DNA: TGCGCCAGCAGCCGAAGCCGGGACAGGTCCTACGAGCAGTACTTC; CDR3 protein: CASSRSRDRSYEQYF
D gene: TRBD2; J gene: TRBJ2-1; V gene: TRBV27; clone size: -; CDR3 DNA: TGTGCCAGCAGTTTACAAGCGGGAGAAAACAATGAGCAGTTCTTC; CDR3 protein: CASSLQAGENNEQFF
D gene: TRBD2; J gene: TRBJ2-7; V gene: TRBV29-1; clone size: -; CDR3 DNA: TGCAGCGTTGAAGGTTCTAGCGGGGGGGCCGAGCAGTACTTC; CDR3 protein: CSVEGSSGGAEQYF
D gene: TRBD1; J gene: TRBJ1-1; V gene: TRBV6-5; clone size: -; CDR3 DNA: TGTGCCAGCAGTATTAACAGGGGGTTTGAAGCTTTCTTT; CDR3 protein: CASSINRGFEAFF
D gene: TRBD1; J gene: TRBJ1-6; V gene: TRBV2; clone size: -; CDR3 DNA: TGTGCCAGGAAGACAGGGAATAATTCACCCCTCCACTTT; CDR3 protein: CARKTGNNSPLHF
D gene: -; J gene: TRBJ1-5; V gene: TRBV19; clone size: -; CDR3 DNA: TGTGCCAGTAGTACTACAGGGACCCCTAATCAGCCCCAGCATTTT; CDR3 protein: CASSTTGTPNQPQHF
D gene: TRBD1; J gene: TRBJ2-2; V gene: TRBV7-3; clone size: once; CDR3 DNA: TGTGCCAGCAGCCGGGGACAGGCGGCGAACACCGGGGAGCTGTTTTTT; CDR3 protein: CASSRGQAANTGELFF
D gene: TRBD1; J gene: TRBJ1-1; V gene: TRBV9; clone size: -; CDR3 DNA: TGTGCCAGCACAAAAGGGGGCCCGCCTGACACTGAAGCTTTCTTT; CDR3 protein: CASTKGGPPDTEAFF
D gene: -; J gene: TRBJ1-2; V gene: TRBV5-4; clone size: few; CDR3 DNA: TGTGCCAGCAGCTTATATGGGGGCTACGCCTATGGCTACACCTTC; CDR3 protein: CASSLYGGYAYGYTF
D gene: TRBD1; J gene: TRBJ1-2; V gene: TRBV19; clone size: -; CDR3 DNA: TGTGCCAGTAGCCGGGACAGTCTTAACTATGGCTACACCTTC; CDR3 protein: CASSRDSLNYGYTF
D gene: -; J gene: TRBJ1-1; V gene: TRBV30; clone size: -; CDR3 DNA: TGTGCCTGGGGACACAACTCTAACACTGAAGCTTTCTTT; CDR3 protein: CAWGHNSNTEAFF
D gene: -; J gene: TRBJ2-5; V gene: TRBV24-1; clone size: -; CDR3 DNA: TGTGCCACCAGGGACTCCAGACAAGAGACCCAGTACTTC; CDR3 protein: CATRDSRQETQYF
D gene: -; J gene: TRBJ1-2; V gene: TRBV29-1; clone size: -; CDR3 DNA: TGCAGCTTATGGTCTGGAGGGGTGGATGGCTACACCTTC; CDR3 protein: CSLWSGGVDGYTF
D gene: TRBD1; J gene: TRBJ1-5; V gene: TRBV27; clone size: -; CDR3 DNA: TGTGCCAGCAGTCATAGGGGGCCGGGCCAGCCCCAGCATTTT; CDR3 protein: CASSHRGPGQPQHF
D gene: -; J gene: TRBJ2-1; V gene: TRBV6-1; clone size: -; CDR3 DNA: TGTGCCAGCAGTGAATTTCGGGTCTCCAATGAGCAGTTCTTC; CDR3 protein: CASSEFRVSNEQFF
D gene: TRBD2; J gene: TRBJ2-7; V gene: TRBV27; clone size: -; CDR3 DNA: TGTGCCAGCAGTACAGCACTAGCGGGGAGCTCCTACGAGCAGTACTTC; CDR3 protein: CASSTALAGSSYEQYF
D gene: TRBD1; J gene: TRBJ1-6; V gene: TRBV9; clone size: -; CDR3 DNA: TGTGCCAGCAGCGCGGGGGACAGTGGCTATAATTCACCCCTCCACTTT; CDR3 protein: CASSAGDSGYNSPLHF
D gene: -; J gene: TRBJ1-1; V gene: TRBV28; clone size: -; CDR3 DNA: TGTGCCAGCAGTTTCAGGGGCGGGAACACTGAAGCTTTCTTT; CDR3 protein: CASSFRGGNTEAFF
D gene: -; J gene: TRBJ1-5; V gene: TRBV6-1; clone size: -; CDR3 DNA: TGTGCCAGCAGTGAAGTTCAGGACAGTGGATATCAGCCCCAGCATTTT; CDR3 protein: CASSEVQDSGYQPQHF
D gene: -; J gene: TRBJ1-1; V gene: TRBV5-1; clone size: once; CDR3 DNA: TGCGCCAGCAGCTTGGCACAGGGTATCGAAGCTTTCTTT; CDR3 protein: CASSLAQGIEAFF
D gene: TRBD1; J gene: TRBJ1-2; V gene: TRBV19; clone size: -; CDR3 DNA: TGTGCCAGCAGGGACAGAAACTATGGCTACACCTTC; CDR3 protein: CASRDRNYGYTF
D gene: -; J gene: TRBJ2-7; V gene: TRBV6-5; clone size: -; CDR3 DNA: TGTGCCAGCGTCGGGTCGTCCTACGAGCAGTACTTC; CDR3 protein: CASVGSSYEQYF
D gene: -; J gene: TRBJ2-7; V gene: TRBV5-1; clone size: -; CDR3 DNA: TGCGCCAGCAGCACGGGACTTTCTCTCGGCTCCTACGAGCAGTACTTC; CDR3 protein: CASSTGLSLGSYEQYF
D gene: -; J gene: TRBJ1-1; V gene: TRBV7-9; clone size: -; CDR3 DNA: TGTGCCAGCAGCTTTTACAGGGCCATGAACACTGAAGCTTTCTTT; CDR3 protein: CASSFYRAMNTEAFF
D gene: -; J gene: TRBJ1-1; V gene: TRBV7-2; clone size: once; CDR3 DNA: TGTGCCAGCAGCTTAGGAAGGCAGGGTGACACTGAAGCTTTCTTT; CDR3 protein: CASSLGRQGDTEAFF
D gene: -; J gene: TRBJ2-1; V gene: TRBV5-8; clone size: -; CDR3 DNA: TGTGCCAGTTCATCGAGCTCCTACAATGAGCAGTTCTTC; CDR3 protein: CASSSSSYNEQFF
D gene: TRBD1; J gene: TRBJ1-2; V gene: TRBV6-5; clone size: -; CDR3 DNA: TGTGCCAGCAGTTACAGGGGACAGGGTAGAGGCTACACCTTC; CDR3 protein: CASSYRGQGRGYTF
D gene: TRBD1; J gene: TRBJ2-7; V gene: TRBV7-2; clone size: -; CDR3 DNA: TGTGCCAGCAGCCCCGGGCACCATAGACAGGGGTGGTACTTC; CDR3 protein: CASSPGHHRQGWYF
D gene: TRBD2; J gene: TRBJ2-1; V gene: TRBV7-3; clone size: -; CDR3 DNA: TGTGCCAGCAGCGCTAAGACTAGCGGGAGTTACAATGAGCAGTTCTTC; CDR3 protein: CASSAKTSGSYNEQFF
D gene: -; J gene: TRBJ1-1; V gene: TRBV2; clone size: few; CDR3 DNA: TGTGCCAGCAGTGTAAACCCCAGGGATCTGAACACTGAAGCTTTCTTT; CDR3 protein: CASSVNPRDLNTEAFF
D gene: -; J gene: TRBJ2-3; V gene: TRBV6-2/TRBV6-3; clone size: once; CDR3 DNA: TGTGCCAGCAGTTACTCGAGTGGGCGCGGCACAGATACGCAGTATTTT; CDR3 protein: CASSYSSGRGTDTQYF
D gene: TRBD1; J gene: TRBJ2-6; V gene: TRBV18; clone size: -; CDR3 DNA: TGTGCCAGCTCACCACTCCAGGGACAGTACTCTGGGGCCAACGTCCTGACTTTC; CDR3 protein: CASSPLQGQYSGANVLTF
D gene: -; J gene: TRBJ2-1; V gene: TRBV19; clone size: -; CDR3 DNA: TGTGCCAGTAGTCGGGGAACGAGCGGGTACAATGAGCAGTTCTTC; CDR3 protein: CASSRGTSGYNEQFF
D gene: TRBD1; J gene: TRBJ1-2; V gene: TRBV24-1; clone size: -; CDR3 DNA: TGTGCCACCAGTGGTTCACCGGGACAGGGGGTCGATGGCTACACCTTC; CDR3 protein: CATSGSPGQGVDGYTF
D gene: -; J gene: TRBJ2-5; V gene: TRBV6-5; clone size: -; CDR3 DNA: TGTGCCACACTAAAGGACCAAGAGACCCAGTACTTC; CDR3 protein: CATLKDQETQYF
D gene: -; J gene: TRBJ1-2; V gene: TRBV3-1/TRBV3-2; clone size: -; CDR3 DNA: TGTGCCAGCAGCCTCTCAGGGCGGTTCGGAGGCTACACCTTC; CDR3 protein: CASSLSGRFGGYTF
D gene: -; J gene: TRBJ1-4; V gene: TRBV9; clone size: -; CDR3 DNA: TGTGCCAGCAGCGTAGCTCCCAGGGAAGGGGAAAAACTGTTTTTT; CDR3 protein: CASSVAPREGEKLFF
D gene: TRBD1; J gene: TRBJ1-5; V gene: TRBV14; clone size: -; CDR3 DNA: TGTGCCAGCAGGTCAAGGGACAGGCAATATAGCAATCAGCCCCAGCATTTT; CDR3 protein: CASRSRDRQYSNQPQHF
D gene: TRBD1; J gene: TRBJ1-2; V gene: TRBV7-2; clone size: -; CDR3 DNA: TGTGCCAGCAGGAAAACAGGGGGCGCTGGCTATGGCTACACCTTC; CDR3 protein: CASRKTGGAGYGYTF
D gene: TRBD1; J gene: TRBJ1-1; V gene: TRBV5-6; clone size: -; CDR3 DNA: TGTGCCAGCAGCTTAGGGGGCGCGCGAAACACTGAAGCTTTCTTT; CDR3 protein: CASSLGGARNTEAFF
D gene: -; J gene: TRBJ2-3; V gene: TRBV27; clone size: -; CDR3 DNA: TGTGCCAGCAGTTTATCCTCCCCCTTGGATACGCAGTATTTT; CDR3 protein: CASSLSSPLDTQYF